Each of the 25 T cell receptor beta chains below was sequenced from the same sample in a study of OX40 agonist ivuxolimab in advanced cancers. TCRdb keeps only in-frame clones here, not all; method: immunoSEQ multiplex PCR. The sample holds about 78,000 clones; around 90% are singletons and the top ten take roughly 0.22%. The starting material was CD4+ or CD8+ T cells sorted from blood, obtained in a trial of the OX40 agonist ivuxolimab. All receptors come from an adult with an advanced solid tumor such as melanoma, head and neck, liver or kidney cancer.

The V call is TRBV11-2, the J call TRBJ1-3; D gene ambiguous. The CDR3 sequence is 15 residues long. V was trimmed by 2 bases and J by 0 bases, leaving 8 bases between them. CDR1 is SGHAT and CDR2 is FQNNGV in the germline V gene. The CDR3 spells CASSLPRSSGNTIYF. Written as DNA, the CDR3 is TGTGCCAGCAGCTTACCCAGGAGCTCTGGAAACACCATATATTTT.

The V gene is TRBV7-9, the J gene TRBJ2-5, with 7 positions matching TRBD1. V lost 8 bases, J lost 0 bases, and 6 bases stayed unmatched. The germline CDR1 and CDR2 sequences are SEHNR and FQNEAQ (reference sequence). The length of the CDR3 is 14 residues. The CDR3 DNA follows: TGTGCCAGCTCCAGGGGACAGAACCAAGAGACCCAGTACTTC. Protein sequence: CASSRGQNQETQYF.

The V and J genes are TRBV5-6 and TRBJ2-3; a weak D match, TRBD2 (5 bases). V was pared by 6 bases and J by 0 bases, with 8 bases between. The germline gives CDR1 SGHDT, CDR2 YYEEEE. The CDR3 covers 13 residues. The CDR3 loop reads CASTRLSTDTQYF. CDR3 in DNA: TGTGCCAGCACCAGACTAAGCACAGATACGCAGTATTTT.

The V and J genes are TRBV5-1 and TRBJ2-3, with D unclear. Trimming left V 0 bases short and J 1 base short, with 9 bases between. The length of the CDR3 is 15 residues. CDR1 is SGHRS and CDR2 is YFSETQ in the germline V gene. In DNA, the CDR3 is TGCGCCAGCAGCTTGGATGGGTCTGGCACAGATACGCAGTATTTT. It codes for CASSLDGSGTDTQYF.

The DNA of the CDR3 is TGTGCCAGCAGCGACAGGGGCCCCTACGAGCAGTACTTC. Translation gives CASSDRGPYEQYF. The rearrangement joins TRBV7-9 to TRBJ2-7; TRBD1 matches at 8 bases. The CDR3 contains 13 residues. The trim removed 5 bases at V and 2 bases at J, leaving 2 bases unmatched. Germline V CDR1 and CDR2: SEHNR, FQNEAQ (reference sequence).

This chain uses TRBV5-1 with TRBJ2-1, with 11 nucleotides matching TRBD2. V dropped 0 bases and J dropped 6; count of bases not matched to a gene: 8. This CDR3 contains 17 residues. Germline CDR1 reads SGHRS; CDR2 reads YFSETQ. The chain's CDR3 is CASSLEASGRSGNEQFF. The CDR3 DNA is TGCGCCAGCAGCTTGGAGGCTAGCGGGAGGTCAGGCAATGAGCAGTTCTTC.

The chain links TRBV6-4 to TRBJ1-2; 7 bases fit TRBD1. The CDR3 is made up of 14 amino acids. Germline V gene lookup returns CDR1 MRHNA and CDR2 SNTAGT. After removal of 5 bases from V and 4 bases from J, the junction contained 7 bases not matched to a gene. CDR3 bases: TGTGCCAGCAGTTCGACAGGGTCCGGCTATGGCTACACCTTC. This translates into CASSSTGSGYGYTF.

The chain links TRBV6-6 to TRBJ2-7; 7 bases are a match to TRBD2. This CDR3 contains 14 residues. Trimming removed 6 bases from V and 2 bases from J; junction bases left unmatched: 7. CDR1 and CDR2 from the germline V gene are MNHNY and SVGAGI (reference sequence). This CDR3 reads CASRSSGPTYEQYF. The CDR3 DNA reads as TGTGCCAGCAGGTCTAGCGGACCCACCTACGAGCAGTACTTC.

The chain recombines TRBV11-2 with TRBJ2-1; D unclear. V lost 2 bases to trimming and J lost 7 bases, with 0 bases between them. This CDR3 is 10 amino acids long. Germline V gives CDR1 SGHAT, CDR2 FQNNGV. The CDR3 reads CASSLNEQFF. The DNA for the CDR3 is TGTGCCAGCAGCTTAAATGAGCAGTTCTTC.

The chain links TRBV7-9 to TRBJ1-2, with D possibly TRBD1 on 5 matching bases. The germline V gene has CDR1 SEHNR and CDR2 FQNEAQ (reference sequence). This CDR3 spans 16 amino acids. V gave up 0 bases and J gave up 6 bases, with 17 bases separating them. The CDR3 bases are TGTGCCAGCAGCTTAGCTTTTGGGGGGAAGTTCGATGGCTACACCTTC. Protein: CASSLAFGGKFDGYTF.

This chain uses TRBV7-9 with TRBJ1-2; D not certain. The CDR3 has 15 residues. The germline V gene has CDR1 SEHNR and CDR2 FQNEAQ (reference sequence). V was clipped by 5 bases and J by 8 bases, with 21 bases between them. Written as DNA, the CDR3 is TGTGCCAGCAGCCCTGGTGGGTGGCGGGAAGCGGGCTACACCTTC. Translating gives CASSPGGWREAGYTF.

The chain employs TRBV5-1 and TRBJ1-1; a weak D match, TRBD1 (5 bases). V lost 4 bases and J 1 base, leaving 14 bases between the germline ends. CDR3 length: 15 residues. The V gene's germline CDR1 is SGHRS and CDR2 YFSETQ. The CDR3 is CASSGPRVENTEAFF. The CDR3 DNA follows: TGCGCCAGCAGCGGACCCAGGGTCGAGAACACTGAAGCTTTCTTT.

The CDR3 sequence is CASSLDSNYGYTF. The CDR3, as DNA: TGTGCCAGCAGCTTGGACTCAAACTATGGCTACACCTTC. The chain uses TRBV5-8 and TRBJ1-2; D unclear. Trimming took off 0 bases at V and 2 bases at J, with 5 bases between the two ends. Germline CDR1 SGHTS, CDR2 YDEGEE. The CDR3 covers 13 residues.

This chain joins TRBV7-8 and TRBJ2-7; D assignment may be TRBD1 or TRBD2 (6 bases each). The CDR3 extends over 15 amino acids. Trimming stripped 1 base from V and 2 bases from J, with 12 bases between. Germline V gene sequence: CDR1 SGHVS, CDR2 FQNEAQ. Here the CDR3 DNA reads TGTGCCAGCAGCTTAGGGGGGGCGAGGGCCTACGAGCAGTACTTC. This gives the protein CASSLGGARAYEQYF.

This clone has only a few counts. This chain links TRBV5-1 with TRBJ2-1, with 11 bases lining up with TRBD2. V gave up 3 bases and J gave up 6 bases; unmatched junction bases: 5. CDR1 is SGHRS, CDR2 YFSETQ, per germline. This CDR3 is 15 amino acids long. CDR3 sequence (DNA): TGCGCCAGCAGCTGGGGACTAGCGGTCGTCAATGAGCAGTTCTTC. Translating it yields CASSWGLAVVNEQFF.

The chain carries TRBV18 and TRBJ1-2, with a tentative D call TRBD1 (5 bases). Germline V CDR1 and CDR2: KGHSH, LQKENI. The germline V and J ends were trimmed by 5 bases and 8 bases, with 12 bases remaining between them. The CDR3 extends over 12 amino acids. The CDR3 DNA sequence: TGTGCCAGCTCATCCAAGACAGAAGGCTACACCTTC. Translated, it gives CASSSKTEGYTF.

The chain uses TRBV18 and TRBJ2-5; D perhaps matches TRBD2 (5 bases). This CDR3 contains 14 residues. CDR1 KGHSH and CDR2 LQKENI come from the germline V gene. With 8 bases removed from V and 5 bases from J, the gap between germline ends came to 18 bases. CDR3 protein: CASTTIGGHETQYF. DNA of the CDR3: TGTGCCAGCACCACGATCGGCGGGCATGAGACCCAGTACTTC.

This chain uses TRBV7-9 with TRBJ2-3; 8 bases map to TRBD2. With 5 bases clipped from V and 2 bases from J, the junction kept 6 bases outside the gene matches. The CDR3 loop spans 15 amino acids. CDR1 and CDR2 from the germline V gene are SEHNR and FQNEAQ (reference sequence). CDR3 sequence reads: CASSPAGAHTDTQYF. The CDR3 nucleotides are TGTGCCAGCAGCCCAGCGGGAGCACACACAGATACGCAGTATTTT.

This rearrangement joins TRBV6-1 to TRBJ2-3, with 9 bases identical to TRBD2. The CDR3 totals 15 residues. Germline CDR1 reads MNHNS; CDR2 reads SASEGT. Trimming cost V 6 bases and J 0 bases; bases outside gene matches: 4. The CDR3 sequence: CASRGLASSTDTQYF. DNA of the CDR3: TGTGCCAGCAGGGGACTAGCTTCTAGCACAGATACGCAGTATTTT.

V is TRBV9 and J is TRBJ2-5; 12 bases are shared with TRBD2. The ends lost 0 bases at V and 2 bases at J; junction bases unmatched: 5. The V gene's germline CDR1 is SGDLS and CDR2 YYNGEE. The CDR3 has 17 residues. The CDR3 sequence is CASSVGNGLAGQETQYF. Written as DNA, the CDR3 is TGTGCCAGCAGCGTAGGGAATGGACTAGCGGGACAAGAGACCCAGTACTTC.

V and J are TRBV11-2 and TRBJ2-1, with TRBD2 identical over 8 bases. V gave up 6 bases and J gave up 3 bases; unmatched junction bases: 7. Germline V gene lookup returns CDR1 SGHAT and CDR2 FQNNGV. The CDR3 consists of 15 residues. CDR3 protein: CASRPTGTSYNEQFF. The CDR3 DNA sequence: TGTGCCAGCAGGCCAACCGGGACTAGCTACAATGAGCAGTTCTTC.

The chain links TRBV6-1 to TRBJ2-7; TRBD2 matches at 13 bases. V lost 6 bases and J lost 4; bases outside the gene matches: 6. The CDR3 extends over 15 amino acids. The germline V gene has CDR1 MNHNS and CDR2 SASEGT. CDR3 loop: CASRTGLAGVYEQYF. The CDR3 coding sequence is TGTGCCAGCAGGACAGGACTAGCGGGAGTTTACGAGCAGTACTTC.

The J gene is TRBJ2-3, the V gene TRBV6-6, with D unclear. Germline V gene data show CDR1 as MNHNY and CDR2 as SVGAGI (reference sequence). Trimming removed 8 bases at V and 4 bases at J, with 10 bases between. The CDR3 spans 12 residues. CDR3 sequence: CASLDPPDTQYF. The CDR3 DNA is TGTGCCAGCCTAGACCCCCCAGATACGCAGTATTTT.

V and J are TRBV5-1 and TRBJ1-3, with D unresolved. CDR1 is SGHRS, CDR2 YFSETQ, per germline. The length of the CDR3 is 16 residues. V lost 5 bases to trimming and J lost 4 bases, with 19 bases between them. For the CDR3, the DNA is TGCGCCAGCAGTCGAAATGCCGGGTCGACGGGAAACACCATATATTTT. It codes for CASSRNAGSTGNTIYF. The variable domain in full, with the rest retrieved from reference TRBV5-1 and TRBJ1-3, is KAGVTQTPRYLIKTRGQQVTLSCSPISGHRSVSWYQQTPGQGLQFLFEYFSETQRNKGNFPGRFSGRQFSNSRSEMNVSTLELGDSALYLCASSRNAGSTGNTIYFGEGSWLTVV.

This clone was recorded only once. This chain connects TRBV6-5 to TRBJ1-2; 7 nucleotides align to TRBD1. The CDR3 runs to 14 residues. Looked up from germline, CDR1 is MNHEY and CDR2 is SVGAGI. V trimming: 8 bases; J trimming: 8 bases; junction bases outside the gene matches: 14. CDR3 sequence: CASVSRDRGYGYTF. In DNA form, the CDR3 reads TGTGCCAGCGTATCCCGGGACAGAGGGTACGGCTACACCTTC.